This record covers a single T cell receptor (beta chain). The antigen this receptor binds is unknown. There are no base qualities to consult, and no much larger clone falls within one base. The cohort comprised 666 healthy bone marrow donors. At the time of sampling, all cohort members were nominally healthy, though unrecorded immune exposures were likely present. The donor was CMV seronegative and was included in the group of a few hundred seronegative cohort members. Each donor provided a peripheral blood sample, and peripheral blood mononuclear cells were used for TCR beta sequencing. Genomic DNA was extracted from the blood cell samples with the Qiagen DNeasy Blood Extraction Kit. The sample belongs to a study of cytomegalovirus exposure and HLA in healthy donors (dated 2017 in TCRdb). A note on the overall study: An earlier analysis of approximately 640 of the donors reported approximately 290 Gb of sequence data and 100 million to 140 million unique TCR beta sequences from 150 million to 200 million T cells. Approximately 330 gigabases of sequencing data and tens of millions of unique TCR sequences made up an early release that covered several hundred HLA-typed donors. Among the roughly 400 genotyped donors, approximately 82% belonged to the genetic ancestry cluster associated with self-reported Caucasian donors. The aim of the study was to test whether cataloging public T cell receptors could identify signatures of past pathogen exposure. The study profiled the T cell repertoires of some 610 subjects by immunosequencing and related them to cytomegalovirus serostatus. Along with the approximately 700-subject first cohort, a separate validation cohort of over a hundred different subjects was used. To predict cytomegalovirus infection status, the study brought together high-throughput TCR immunosequencing, statistical association of individual TCRs with disease status, and machine learning. A later analysis re-examined previously published TCR beta repertoires from just over 650 donors and added high-resolution HLA genotyping to investigate patterns of TCR occurrence. Rather than drawing on any new phenotypic data, the later analysis identified candidate immune exposures from TCR beta sequences and the way those sequences occurred across donors. An earlier analysis of 587 of the donors used high-throughput TCR beta sequencing to judge whether each TCR beta V gene segment behaved as functional or pseudogenic. Donor age, sex, ethnicity and CMV serostatus were collected together with the repertoire data. Genome-wide SNP genotypes for about 65% of the roughly 700 donors were used in a later genetic analysis, which treated that subset as a discovery cohort. Every discovery cohort repertoire had been produced on one sequencing platform. Both class I and class II loci were covered by HLA typing, at four-digit resolution. The number of donors typed differed by locus, with about 620-630 for A, B, C, DRB1 and DQB1, approximately 500 for DQA1, 606 for DPA1, and over 400 for DPB1. Because of strong linkage in the cohort, roughly five DR-DQ haplotypes were treated as single units for association and clustering. On average, about 200,000 unique TCR beta nucleotide sequences were sequenced per donor among several hundred genotyped donors of the cohort, with roughly 18% of those sequences being non-productive.

The investigation overall reported the following: Specific HLA alleles were associated with some 15,000 TCR beta sequences at a false discovery rate of 0.05 in a later analysis. When HLA alleles, especially DR and DQ, strongly co-occurred, attributing TCR associations to individual alleles was difficult. A later analysis reported that several top co-occurrence clusters appeared linked to parvovirus B19, influenza, CMV and Epstein-Barr virus. Cytomegalovirus status was reported to be diagnosed by the classifier with high specificity and sensitivity in both the original and validation cohorts. The study gave a list of roughly 150 TCR beta chains associated with cytomegalovirus. Across donors, most TCR sequences were observed very rarely, whereas some public TCRs were present in many individuals. The cohort was sequenced for TCR beta chains only, and without alpha or paired-chain data the features that could be detected were limited. In a later genetic analysis, a missense DCLRE1C variant was associated with V-gene and J-gene trimming of TCR beta chains, and the association was replicated in an independent cohort. Presence/absence analyses assumed roughly uniform sequencing depth across donors, an assumption that may not hold. Over 15 rarely observed V segments, including chromosome 9 orphons, were excluded from the earlier analysis of about 600 of the donors because counts were too low. A later analysis found that HLA-associated TCR beta chains were more clonally expanded and had lower generation probabilities than equally common non-associated chains. A further reported finding was that TCR beta sequences accurately predicted the HLA-A and HLA-B alleles for most subjects in the first cohort. In an earlier analysis of around 600 of the donors, most TCR beta V segments were observed in productive rearrangements about 87% or about 30% of the time, broadly matching IMGT annotations. In a later genetic analysis, fewer N-insertions in productive TCRs were reported among donors in an Asian-associated ancestry cluster than the approximately 630-donor mean. The authors suggested that the approach could potentially be generalized to other disease states and immunological phenotypes. A cluster of highly shared sequence variants was judged likely to represent a technical artifact of the sequencing pipeline. CMV serostatus was the only immune exposure information available for the cohort. A later analysis found that most CMV-associated TCR beta chains appeared HLA-restricted, with HLA associations seemingly driven largely by CMV exposure. In a later analysis, the rate of TCR association differed among HLA loci, with DRB1 alleles having the most associated TCRs and HLA-C alleles having the fewest. The 87-base-pair reads could not distinguish some IMGT-functional V segments, including TRBV6-2 and TRBV6-3, so those segments were excluded. Correlated functional status among segregating V segments might be attributable to linkage disequilibrium, but an unknown experimental factor could not be ruled out. Because some donors lacked HLA typing at each locus, the association tests relied only on the typed subset. In vitro tests confirmed that a few of the cytomegalovirus-associated TCR beta chains recognize cytomegalovirus antigens.

For CDR1 and CDR2, the germline V gene lists SGHTA and FQGTGA. Trimming takes 5 bases from V and 4 bases from J, and the germline ends sit 8 bases apart. The CDR3 runs 13 residues from the cysteine to the phenylalanine. Here the CDR3 DNA is all that survives: 39 bases in frame from base 1. The library was generated by the immunoSEQ multiplex PCR assay. A mixture of 60 forward primers for TCR Vbeta segments and 13 reverse primers for TCR Jbeta segments was used in the multiplex PCR. The CDR3 region of rearranged TCR beta genes was amplified from genomic DNA by a multiplex PCR assay. Amplified TCR beta libraries were sequenced as 87-base-pair reads on the Illumina HiSeq System. As for how the authors treated the data: In a later analysis, some 80 million unique TCR beta chains were counted across the 500 to 850 repertoires, and roughly 11 million of these chains were shared by at least two donors. Raw reads were error-corrected and collapsed into unique sequences by a nearest-neighbor algorithm in which closely related sequences were merged to remove PCR and sequencing errors. To assign V, D and J gene segments, CDR3 sequences were aligned to IMGT reference sequences. For a sequence to be retained, a match of at least six nucleotides to both a V gene segment and a J gene segment was required. Rearrangements were called productive when the CDR3 lacked stop codons and stayed in frame with V and J; all others were non-productive. Following IMGT convention, CDR3 was defined as the stretch from the second conserved V-encoded cysteine up to the conserved J-encoded phenylalanine. Sequences without an unambiguous match to a single V gene segment were excluded from the earlier analysis of about 600 of the donors. An earlier analysis of 500 to 700 of the donors classified V segments as functional when productive rearrangements were above 56.7% and as segregating when the standard deviation between donors was above 5%. A statistical classification framework was built to diagnose cytomegalovirus status from the catalog of TCR beta chain sequences. In a later analysis, V and J genes were assigned by comparing TCR nucleotide sequences against IMGT/GENE-DB human TR gene sequences. A later analysis assigned CDR3 sequences and most-parsimonious VDJ recombination scenarios with the TCRdist pipeline. In a later analysis, every TCR beta chain was defined by the combination of its CDR3 amino acid sequence and its V-gene family, and reads without a unique V-gene family were dropped. To address suspected cross-contamination and a sequencing artifact, a later analysis removed approximately 590 highly shared, low-generation-probability nucleotide sequences. In a later analysis, a clonal expansion index for each public chain was calculated from normalized within-repertoire ranks of inferred template counts. A later analysis computed generation probabilities with a VDJ recombination model fitted to out-of-frame rearrangements, and checked the results against IGoR. Hypergeometric tests were used in a later analysis to score TCR-TCR, TCR-HLA and TCR-CMV co-occurrence, with a repertoire-size bias correction applied to the TCR pairs. A later analysis estimated false discovery rates by permuting HLA or CMV assignments 20 times. A later analysis grouped co-occurring TCRs with DBSCAN, adding TCRdist sequence similarity when clustering within HLA-allele-positive subsets. Repertoires with fewer than 30,000 or more than 120,000 public chains, plus five repertoires with anomalous nucleotide sharing, were excluded from co-occurrence clustering. TCRdb carries this immuneACCESS record with in-frame sequences only. Its versions omit some clonotypes, under half of them owing to an unresolved V gene in the studies checked, with the rest unexplained. V, J and clone size were drawn from that table, and D and trimming were deduced from the DNA. The sample table holds under 200,000 clones, of which about 72% were seen once. Approximately 1.5% of the sample rests with the top ten.

The sample was PBMCs. The chain is encoded by TRBV7-3 joined to TRBJ2-2; the D gene cannot be named for sure. This sequence originates from a girl under 18 in good health and CMV-seronegative. In nucleotide form, the sequence is TGTGCCAGCAGCCCCTTCGGCACCGGGGAGCTGTTTTTT. This codes for CASSPFGTGELFF.